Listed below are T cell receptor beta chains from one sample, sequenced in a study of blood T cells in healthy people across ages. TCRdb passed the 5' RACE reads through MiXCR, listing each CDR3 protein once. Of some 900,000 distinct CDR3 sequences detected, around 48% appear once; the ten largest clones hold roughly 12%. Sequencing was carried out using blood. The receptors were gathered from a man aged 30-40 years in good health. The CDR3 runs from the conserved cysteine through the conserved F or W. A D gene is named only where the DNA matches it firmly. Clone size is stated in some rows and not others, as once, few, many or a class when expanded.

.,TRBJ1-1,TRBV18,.,CASSPQYQMNTEAFF,TGTGCCAGCTCACCACAGTATCAGATGAACACTGAAGCTTTCTTT
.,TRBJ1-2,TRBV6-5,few,CASLPGHRGGYGYTF,TGTGCCAGCCTGCCGGGACACAGAGGGGGTTATGGCTACACCTTC
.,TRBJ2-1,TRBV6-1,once,CASSEGWYSYNEQFF,TGTGCCAGCAGTGAAGGCTGGTACTCCTACAATGAGCAGTTCTTC
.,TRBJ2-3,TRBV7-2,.,CASCIRPDTQYF,TGTGCCAGCTGCATCCGGCCAGATACGCAGTATTTT
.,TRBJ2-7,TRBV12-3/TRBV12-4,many,CASSLGYYEQYF,TGTGCCAGCAGTTTAGGGTACTACGAGCAGTACTTC
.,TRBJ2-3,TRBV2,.,CARSGEDTQYF,TGTGCCAGGTCCGGGGAGGATACGCAGTATTTT
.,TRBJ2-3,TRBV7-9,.,CASSLAVGSDTQYF,TGTGCCAGCAGCTTAGCGGTGGGGTCAGATACGCAGTATTTT
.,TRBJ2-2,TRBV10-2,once,CASTELNTGELFF,TGCGCCAGCACGGAACTAAACACCGGGGAGCTGTTTTTT
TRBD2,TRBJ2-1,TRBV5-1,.,CASSFVAGSSNEQFF,TGCGCCAGCAGCTTTGTAGCGGGGTCATCCAATGAGCAGTTCTTC
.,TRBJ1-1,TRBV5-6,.,CASSLGYGSTEAFF,TGTGCCAGCAGCTTGGGTTACGGGTCCACTGAAGCTTTCTTT
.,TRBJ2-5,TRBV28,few,CASGPLGVRETQYF,TGTGCCAGTGGACCGCTCGGCGTACGGGAGACCCAGTACTTC
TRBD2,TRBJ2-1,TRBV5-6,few,CASSLIERGYNEQFF,TGTGCCAGCAGCTTGATCGAGCGGGGCTACAATGAGCAGTTCTTC
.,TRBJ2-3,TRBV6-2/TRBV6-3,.,CASSSVTERASTDTQYF,TGTGCCAGCAGTTCCGTAACCGAGAGGGCTAGCACAGATACGCAGTATTTT
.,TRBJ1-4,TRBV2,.,CASSSDGATNEKLFF,TGTGCCAGCAGCTCCGACGGTGCAACTAATGAAAAACTGTTTTTT
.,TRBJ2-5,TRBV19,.,CASSISGPSRETQYF,TGTGCCAGTAGTATCTCGGGACCATCACGGGAGACCCAGTACTTC
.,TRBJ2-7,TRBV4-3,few,CASSPQTDTYEQYF,TGCGCCAGCAGCCCCCAAACGGACACCTACGAGCAGTACTTC
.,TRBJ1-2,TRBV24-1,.,CATSGQGLRPADYGYTF,TGTGCCACCAGTGGGCAGGGGTTGAGACCGGCCGACTATGGCTACACCTTC
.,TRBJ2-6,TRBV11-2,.,CASSAVSGANVLTF,TGTGCCAGCAGCGCAGTTTCTGGGGCCAACGTCCTGACTTTC
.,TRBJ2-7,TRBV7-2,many,CASSLGPRSELEQYF,TGTGCCAGCAGCTTAGGTCCGCGGTCGGAGCTCGAGCAGTACTTC
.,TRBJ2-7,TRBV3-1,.,CASSQEGGGSSYEQYF,TGTGCCAGCAGCCAAGAGGGAGGGGGTTCGTCCTACGAGCAGTACTTC
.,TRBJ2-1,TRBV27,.,CASSGGANNEQFF,TGTGCCAGCAGTGGGGGGGCTAATAATGAGCAGTTCTTC
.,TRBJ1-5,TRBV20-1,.,CSARAVLNQPQHF,TGCAGTGCTAGAGCCGTACTTAATCAGCCCCAGCATTTT
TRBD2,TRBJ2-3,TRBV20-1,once,CSARDQGGKGTQYF,TGCAGTGCTAGAGATCAGGGAGGGAAGGGTACGCAGTATTTT
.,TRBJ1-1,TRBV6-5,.,CASNTVKNTEAFF,TGTGCCAGCAATACAGTTAAGAACACTGAAGCTTTCTTT
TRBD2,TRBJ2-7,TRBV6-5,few,CASSRLAGNYEQYF,TGTGCCAGTTCACGACTAGCGGGGAACTACGAGCAGTACTTC
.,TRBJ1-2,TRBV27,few,CASSPQYREGFDGYTF,TGTGCCAGCAGTCCCCAGTACAGGGAGGGCTTTGATGGCTACACCTTC
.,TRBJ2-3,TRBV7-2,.,CASSLAGSPSTDTQYF,TGTGCCAGCAGCTTAGCAGGGTCTCCTAGCACAGATACGCAGTATTTT
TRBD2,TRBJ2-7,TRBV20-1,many,CSTPSGGYEQYF,TGCAGTACCCCTAGCGGGGGATACGAGCAGTACTTC
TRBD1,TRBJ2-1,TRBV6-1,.,CASSVPGQGSNEQFF,TGTGCCAGCAGTGTCCCGGGACAGGGAAGCAATGAGCAGTTCTTC
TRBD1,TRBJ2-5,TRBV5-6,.,CASTWDRAPQETQYF,TGTGCCAGCACCTGGGACAGGGCCCCACAAGAGACCCAGTACTTC
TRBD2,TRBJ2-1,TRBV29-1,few,CSSAWGGRYNEQFF,TGCAGCTCCGCCTGGGGGGGGAGATACAATGAGCAGTTCTTC
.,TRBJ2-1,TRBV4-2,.,CASSQHSTASVSYSYNEQFF,TGTGCCAGCAGCCAACATTCAACAGCCTCCGTCTCCTATTCCTACAATGAGCAGTTCTTC
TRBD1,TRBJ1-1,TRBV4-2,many,CASSRQGATEAFF,TGTGCCAGCAGTAGACAGGGGGCCACTGAAGCTTTCTTT
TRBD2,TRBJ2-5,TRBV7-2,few,CASSPDSGVQETQYF,TGTGCCAGCAGCCCCGACAGCGGGGTCCAAGAGACCCAGTACTTC
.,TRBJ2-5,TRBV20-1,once,CSARPLQVQYF,TGCAGTGCTAGGCCCTTACAGGTGCAGTACTTC
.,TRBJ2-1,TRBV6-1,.,CASSPQTRQLSYNEQFF,TGTGCCAGCAGTCCGCAGACTAGACAACTTTCCTACAATGAGCAGTTCTTC
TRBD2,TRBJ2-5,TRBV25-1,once,CASSESVGLAGGETQYF,TGTGCCAGCAGTGAATCCGTGGGACTAGCGGGAGGAGAGACCCAGTACTTC
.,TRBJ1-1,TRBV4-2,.,CASSQGGLTNTEAFF,TGTGCCAGCAGCCAAGGGGGACTTACGAACACTGAAGCTTTCTTT
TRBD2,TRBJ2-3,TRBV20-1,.,CSARAESGGIYTDTQYF,TGCAGTGCTAGAGCGGAAAGCGGGGGGATATACACAGATACGCAGTATTTT
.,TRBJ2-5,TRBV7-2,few,CASSLVGGTGPGETQYF,TGTGCCAGCAGCTTAGTAGGGGGAACAGGCCCGGGGGAGACCCAGTACTTC
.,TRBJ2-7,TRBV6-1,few,CASNVGPRAYEQYF,TGTGCCAGCAATGTTGGGCCCAGGGCCTACGAGCAGTACTTC
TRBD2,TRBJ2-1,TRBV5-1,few,CASSLSLAGRNNEQFF,TGCGCCAGCAGCTTGTCCCTAGCGGGGAGGAACAATGAGCAGTTCTTC
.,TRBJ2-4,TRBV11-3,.,CASSLEAGTVAKNIQYF,TGTGCCAGCAGCTTAGAAGCCGGGACTGTAGCCAAAAACATTCAGTACTTC
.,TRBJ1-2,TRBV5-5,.,CASSPAGGQEDYGYTF,TGTGCCAGCAGCCCGGCCGGGGGGCAGGAGGACTATGGCTACACCTTC
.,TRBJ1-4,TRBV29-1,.,CSVEDGGGEKLFF,TGCAGCGTTGAAGACGGAGGGGGGGAAAAACTGTTTTTT
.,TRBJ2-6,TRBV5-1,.,CASSAGQTTYGANVLTF,TGCGCCAGCAGCGCGGGACAGACTACTTACGGGGCCAACGTCCTGACTTTC
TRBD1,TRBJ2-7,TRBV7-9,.,CASSLYQGANEQYF,TGTGCCAGCAGCTTATACCAGGGGGCTAACGAGCAGTACTTC
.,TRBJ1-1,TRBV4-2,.,CASSQDWKNTEAFF,TGTGCCAGCAGCCAAGATTGGAAGAACACTGAAGCTTTCTTT
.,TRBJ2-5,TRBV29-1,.,CSARGLQETQYF,TGCAGCGCCAGGGGCCTCCAAGAGACCCAGTACTTC
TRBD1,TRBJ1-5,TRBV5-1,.,CASSGGLGGDQPQHF,TGCGCCAGCAGCGGGGGGCTAGGGGGCGATCAGCCCCAGCATTTT
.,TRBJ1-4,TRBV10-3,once,CAISERGDGEKLFF,TGTGCCATCAGTGAAAGGGGGGACGGCGAAAAACTGTTTTTT
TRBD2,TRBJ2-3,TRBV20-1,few,CSASRGTRFADTQYF,TGCAGTGCTAGCCGGGGGACTAGGTTTGCAGATACGCAGTATTTT